This T cell receptor (beta chain) came from a study of blood T cells in healthy people across ages. For the study at large: In model experiments, template switching was able to capture about one barcoded beta molecule for every two T cells that were present. Whole-study findings and limits: Greater diversity and more naive CD4+ cells were seen in long-lived donors than in aged donors.

This clonotype occurred a few times. The antigen is undetermined. A second PCR, run for about 7 to 11 cycles, used a sample-barcoded 5' primer plus a J-beta primer mix. From the 5' RACE reads, TCRdb called clonotypes with MiXCR, one entry per CDR3 protein. The sample yields about 970,000 distinct CDR3 sequences, around 54% seen once. Peripheral blood was drawn, approximately 9.4 milliliters per donor. Per-sample yields of isolated PBMCs were at least 6 million. The V segment lost 9 bases and the J segment 0 bases; nucleotides outside the gene matches: 5. This CDR3 has 13 residues. Looked up from germline, CDR1 is ENHRY and CDR2 is SYGVKD.

The chain combines TRBV10-3 with TRBJ2-7; 7 nucleotides match TRBD2. Sequencing was performed on blood. This receptor was identified in an older woman in good health. Here the CDR3 reads CAILRGSSYEQYF. DNA of the CDR3: TGTGCCATTCTGCGGGGGAGCTCCTACGAGCAGTACTTC.